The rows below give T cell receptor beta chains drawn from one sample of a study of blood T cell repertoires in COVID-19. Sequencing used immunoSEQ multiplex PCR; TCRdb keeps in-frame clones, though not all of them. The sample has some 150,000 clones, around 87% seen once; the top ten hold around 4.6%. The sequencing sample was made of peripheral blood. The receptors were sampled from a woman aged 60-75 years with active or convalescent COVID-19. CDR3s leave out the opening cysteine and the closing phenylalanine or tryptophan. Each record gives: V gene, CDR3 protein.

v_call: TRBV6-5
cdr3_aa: ASSYLDRGPEAF

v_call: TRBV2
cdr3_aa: ASSEQTGVQGYT

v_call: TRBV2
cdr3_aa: ASSEAAWGGQPQH

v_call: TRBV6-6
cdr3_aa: ASSVAGDYGYT

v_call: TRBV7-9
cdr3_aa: ASSKYRDRGAQETQY

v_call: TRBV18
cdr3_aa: ASSPMTDNEQF

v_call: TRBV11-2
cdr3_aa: ASSSNPGTGPGNTIY

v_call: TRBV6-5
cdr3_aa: ASRGQVGQPQH

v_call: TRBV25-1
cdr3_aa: ASSDPRDRGSSGNTIY

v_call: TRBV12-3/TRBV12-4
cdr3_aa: ASSPSGLPQY

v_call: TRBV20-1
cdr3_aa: SARGLNEQF

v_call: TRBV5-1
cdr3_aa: ASSFGALRSGANVLT

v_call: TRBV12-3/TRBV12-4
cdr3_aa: ASSPPFNEKLF

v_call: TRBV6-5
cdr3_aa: ASRWAFGANVLT

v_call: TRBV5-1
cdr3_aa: ASSLTGDTEAF

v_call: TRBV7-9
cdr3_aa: ASSPQGMNEAF

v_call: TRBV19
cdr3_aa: ASSIFGGGAQETQY

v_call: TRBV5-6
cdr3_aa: ASTGLTDTQY

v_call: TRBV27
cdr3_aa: ASSSSSWTGHTEAF

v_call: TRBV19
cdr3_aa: ASTQGAGSEQF

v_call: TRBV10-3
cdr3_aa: AISPRQGSYNSPLH

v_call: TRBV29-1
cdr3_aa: SVEGSPGDGTDTQY

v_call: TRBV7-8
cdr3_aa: ASSLPGTASYEQY

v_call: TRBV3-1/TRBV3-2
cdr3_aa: ASSQDLGRGEQY

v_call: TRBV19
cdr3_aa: ASTRDRGGSTEAF

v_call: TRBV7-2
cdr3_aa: ASSLEAGQPQH

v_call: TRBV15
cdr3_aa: ATSAMDRVRTEAF

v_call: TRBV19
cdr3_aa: ASKLNRGPPSNQPQH

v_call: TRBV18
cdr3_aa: ASSLGQPDSPLH

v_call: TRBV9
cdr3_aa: ASSVRGQGAKSEQY

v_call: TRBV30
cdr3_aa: AWSAGQGASPLH

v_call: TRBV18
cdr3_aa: ASSPSNRGGGSPLH

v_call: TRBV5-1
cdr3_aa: ASSERQGASTEAF

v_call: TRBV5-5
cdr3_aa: ASSLSSGNQETQY

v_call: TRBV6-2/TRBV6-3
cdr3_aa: ASSLVGAGGPNEQF

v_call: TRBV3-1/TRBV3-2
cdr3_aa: ASSRGPPEGYT

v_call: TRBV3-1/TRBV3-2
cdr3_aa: ASSARQGSGNTIY

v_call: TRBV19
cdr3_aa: ASSGQGIDGYT

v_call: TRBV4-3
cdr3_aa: ASSQDLDFRGRNYGYT

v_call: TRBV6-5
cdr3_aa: ASRRPGGNGYT

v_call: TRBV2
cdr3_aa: ASSAQNTEAF

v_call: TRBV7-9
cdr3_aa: ASSPGEANEKLF

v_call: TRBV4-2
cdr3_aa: ASSRSTGVAGSYEQY

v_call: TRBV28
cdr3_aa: ASWGGLTYEQY

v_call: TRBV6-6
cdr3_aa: ASSRSEGGNGAF